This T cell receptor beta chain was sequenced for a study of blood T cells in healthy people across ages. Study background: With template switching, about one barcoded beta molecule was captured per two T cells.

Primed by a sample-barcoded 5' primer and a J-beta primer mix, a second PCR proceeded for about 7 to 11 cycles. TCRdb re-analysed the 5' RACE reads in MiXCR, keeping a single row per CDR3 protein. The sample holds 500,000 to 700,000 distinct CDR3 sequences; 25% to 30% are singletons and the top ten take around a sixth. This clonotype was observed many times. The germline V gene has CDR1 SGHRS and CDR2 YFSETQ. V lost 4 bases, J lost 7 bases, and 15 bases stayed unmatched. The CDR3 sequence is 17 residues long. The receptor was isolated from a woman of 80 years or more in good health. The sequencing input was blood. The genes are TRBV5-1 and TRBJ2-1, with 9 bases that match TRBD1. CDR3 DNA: TGCGCCAGCAGCGTTCGCCCGGGACAGGGTTCCTCGAATGAGCAGTTCTTC. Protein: CASSVRPGQGSSNEQFF.